This TCR beta chain was sequenced for a study of blood T cell repertoires in COVID-19. For the study at large: Sites in the United States, Italy and Spain provided acute and convalescent COVID-19 samples.

The CDR3 extends over 13 amino acids. V lost 6 bases, J lost 4 bases, and 12 bases lay in between. Some clones are missing from TCRdb's copy, which holds only in-frame ones; the method was immunoSEQ multiplex PCR. The data show approximately 340,000 clones, with 80% to 90% seen just once and under 3% held by the top ten. Sequencing input: peripheral blood. This chain connects TRBV12-3 or TRBV12-4 to TRBJ1-2; maybe TRBD1 (6 bases). This receptor was taken from a man younger than 40 with active or convalescent COVID-19. DNA for the CDR3: TGTGCCAGCAGACTAGCGGGGGCCTATGGCTACACCTTC. Protein sequence: CASRLAGAYGYTF.